The rows below give T cell receptor beta chains drawn from one sample of a study of shared clonotypes between healthy human individuals. The method was immunoSEQ multiplex PCR; TCRdb's version includes in-frame clones alone and lacks a portion of them. The table shows over a million clones, with around 97% occurring only once. Source material: naive CD4+ T cells sorted from blood. The source is a man aged 25-45 years in good health. Each CDR3 is given with its conserved first and last residue. D genes are given only for firm matches. Part of the rows lack a size; the others show once, few, many or a class for expanded clones.

.	TRBJ1-1	TRBV4-1	TRBD1	CASRDRGIGLNTEAFF	TGCGCCAGCAGAGACAGGGGGATCGGACTGAACACTGAAGCTTTCTTT
.	TRBJ2-3	TRBV9	.	CASSVLASAADTQYF	TGTGCCAGCAGCGTACTAGCGTCGGCCGCAGATACGCAGTATTTT
.	TRBJ2-3	TRBV15	TRBD2	CATRPGTSGSADTQYF	TGTGCCACCAGGCCAGGGACTAGCGGGAGCGCAGATACGCAGTATTTT
.	TRBJ1-4	TRBV6-1	.	CASADRSRGEKLFF	TGTGCCAGCGCAGACAGGTCAAGGGGTGAAAAACTGTTTTTT
.	TRBJ2-7	TRBV27	.	CASSLFSSYEQYF	TGTGCCAGCAGTTTGTTTAGCTCCTACGAGCAGTACTTC
.	TRBJ2-6	TRBV7-9	.	CASSRGVAGANVLTF	TGTGCCAGCAGCCGGGGCGTCGCGGGGGCCAACGTCCTGACTTTC
.	TRBJ2-1	TRBV5-6	TRBD2	CASIKPGTSGHNEQFF	TGTGCCAGCATCAAGCCCGGGACTAGCGGGCATAATGAGCAGTTCTTC
.	TRBJ2-7	TRBV5-5	TRBD1	CASSLSPGTGPYEQYF	TGTGCCAGCAGCCTTAGTCCTGGGACAGGACCCTACGAGCAGTACTTC
once	TRBJ1-1	TRBV7-9	.	CASSLFENTEAFF	TGTGCCAGCAGCTTATTTGAGAACACTGAAGCTTTCTTT
.	TRBJ2-3	TRBV5-4	.	CASSLMGGMTDTQYF	TGTGCCAGCAGCTTGATGGGAGGTATGACAGATACGCAGTATTTT
.	TRBJ2-1	TRBV14	TRBD2	CASSLRAEGLATSSYNEQFF	TGTGCCAGCAGCCTACGAGCCGAGGGACTAGCGACGAGCTCCTACAATGAGCAGTTCTTC
.	TRBJ1-5	TRBV10-3	.	CAISESKVGGADQPQHF	TGTGCCATCAGTGAGTCGAAGGTAGGGGGGGCTGATCAGCCCCAGCATTTT
.	TRBJ2-2	TRBV6-5	.	CASSYDSGPGELFF	TGTGCCAGCAGTTATGATTCCGGCCCCGGGGAGCTGTTTTTT
.	TRBJ2-5	TRBV5-1	.	CASSLRETQYF	TGCGCCAGCAGCTTAAGAGAGACCCAGTACTTC
once	TRBJ2-1	TRBV9	.	CASSVASAYNEQFF	TGTGCCAGCAGCGTAGCAAGTGCCTACAATGAGCAGTTCTTC
.	TRBJ2-1	TRBV7-9	.	CASSLVAGTGHYNEQFF	TGTGCCAGCAGCTTAGTTGCCGGAACAGGGCACTACAATGAGCAGTTCTTC
.	TRBJ2-3	TRBV5-1	TRBD1	CASSSDRGTDTQYF	TGCGCCAGCAGCTCCGACAGGGGCACAGATACGCAGTATTTT
.	TRBJ2-1	TRBV13	.	CASSLGPISRSYNEQFF	TGTGCCAGCAGCTTGGGACCGATTAGCCGCTCCTACAATGAGCAGTTCTTC
.	TRBJ2-5	TRBV14	.	CASSQDLVETQYF	TGTGCCAGCAGCCAAGATTTGGTGGAGACCCAGTACTTC
.	TRBJ2-7	TRBV5-6	TRBD1	CASSFAPMTSGTAYYEQYF	TGTGCCAGCAGCTTTGCCCCTATGACGTCCGGGACAGCTTACTACGAGCAGTACTTC
once	TRBJ2-7	TRBV10-3	.	CAISEAAYEQYF	TGTGCCATCAGTGAGGCAGCCTACGAGCAGTACTTC
.	TRBJ2-2	TRBV6-1	.	CASVTGYANTGELFF	TGTGCCAGCGTAACCGGTTACGCGAACACCGGGGAGCTGTTTTTT
.	TRBJ1-5	TRBV5-6	TRBD1	CASSLYRSGQSNQPQHF	TGTGCCAGCAGCTTGTACCGATCGGGACAGAGCAATCAGCCCCAGCATTTT
.	TRBJ2-3	TRBV27	.	CASSATKGLPTDTQYF	TGTGCCAGCAGTGCGACCAAAGGACTACCCACAGATACGCAGTATTTT
once	TRBJ2-5	TRBV7-2	.	CASSLAGRLQETQYF	TGTGCCAGCAGCTTAGCGGGCAGGCTCCAAGAGACCCAGTACTTC
once	TRBJ2-7	TRBV4-3	.	CASSQDWRDFYEQYF	TGCGCCAGCAGCCAAGATTGGAGGGACTTTTACGAGCAGTACTTC
once	TRBJ2-7	TRBV2	.	CASSEVSAAYEQYF	TGTGCCAGCAGTGAAGTTAGCGCTGCCTACGAGCAGTACTTC
.	TRBJ1-3	TRBV5-8	.	CASSPGGSGNTIYF	TGTGCCAGCAGCCCTGGGGGGTCTGGAAACACCATATATTTT
once	TRBJ2-2	TRBV11-2	TRBD2	CASTQHSGRNTGELFF	TGTGCCAGCACCCAACATAGCGGGAGGAACACCGGGGAGCTGTTTTTT
.	TRBJ2-3	TRBV13	TRBD1	CASSSGQGTDTQYF	TGTGCCAGCAGCTCAGGACAGGGGACAGATACGCAGTATTTT
.	TRBJ2-1	TRBV15	TRBD2	CATSRAGVYNEQFF	TGTGCCACCAGCAGGGCGGGAGTCTACAATGAGCAGTTCTTC